This T cell receptor (beta chain) was retrieved from a study of spatial heterogeneity in lung cancer (dated by TCRdb to between 2019 and 2020). At the level of the whole study: More beta-chain than alpha-chain transcripts were consistently detected, likely reflecting higher beta-chain transcript abundance. In the raw uncorrected reads, each unique combination of TCR and UMI appeared more than ten times on average. In non-small cell lung cancer, the study made a quantitative comparison of TCR alpha and beta repertoires among multiple tumor regions, matched nontumor lung and blood. The study linked features of the TCR repertoire to counts of nonsynonymous mutations, which were determined by whole-exome sequencing of tumor tissue. Both alpha and beta chains were TCR-sequenced in about 240 tumor regions, under 70 matched nontumor lung samples and approximately 50 PBMC samples obtained at surgery. Paper-wide results and their limitations: Ubiquitous expanded tumor TCRs were detected in blood more often at tumor resection than at routine follow-up. Confirming at a functional level the hypothesis that regional TCRs recognize regional mutations was considered to require additional single-cell paired TCR alpha and beta sequencing.

V and J are trimmed by 4 bases and 8 bases, and the gene matches miss 12 bases of the junction. From a lookup of the germline V gene, CDR1 and CDR2 are SGDLS and YYNGEE. From the cysteine through the phenylalanine, the CDR3 covers 16 amino acids. The CDR3 DNA has 48 bases and is translated from base 1. This clonotype appeared many times. There is no known antigen for this receptor. Nothing much larger sits one base from this clone, and base qualities are not available. Libraries were prepared through 5' RACE. The sequencer was a NextSeq 500. To allow correction of PCR and sequencing errors, the TCR library protocol tagged every TCR cDNA molecule with a unique molecular identifier. As for the authors' bioinformatics: TCR identification, UMI-based error correction and CDR3 extraction were performed with Decombinator tools. Expanded TCRs were defined as those above a frequency of 2 per 1,000, corresponding to the top 1% of the tumor frequency distribution. Each repertoire was subsampled 100 times to 5,000 TCRs, after which Renyi diversity was computed with the R vegan package. CDR3 similarity networks were built from amino acid triplet string-kernel similarity, with CDR3s being connected when pairwise similarity was above 0.82. In-frame beta chains were kept once TCRdb had trimmed the public reads at Q25 with fastp and called clones with MiXCR. Each CDR3 protein appears once, grouped with its most common genes and DNA. The V and J calls follow TCRdb's processing rather than the paper's. The sample has approximately 44,000 distinct CDR3 sequences on record, roughly 15% of them singletons. About 60% of the sample is in the top ten clones.

The time point label here, explained by the study, means: sample taken at primary tumor resection. Without any cell sorting, TCR sequencing was performed on whole RNA extracted either from tumor and nontumor lung tissue or from cryopreserved PBMC samples. The donors were 72 patients from the lung TRACERx cohort who had early-stage, untreated non-small cell lung cancer. Patients were selected for TCR sequencing only if sufficient RNA was available from at least two tumor regions. Sequenced here: PBMCs, sampled at surgery. This receptor was identified in a male donor with early-stage non-small cell lung cancer. The sequence joins TRBV9 to TRBJ2-1, with TRBD2 matching 10 junction bases. The DNA sequence is TGTGCCAGCAGCTCCCATCCTAGCGGGAGTCTCGATGAGCAGTTCTTC. The translation is CASSSHPSGSLDEQFF.